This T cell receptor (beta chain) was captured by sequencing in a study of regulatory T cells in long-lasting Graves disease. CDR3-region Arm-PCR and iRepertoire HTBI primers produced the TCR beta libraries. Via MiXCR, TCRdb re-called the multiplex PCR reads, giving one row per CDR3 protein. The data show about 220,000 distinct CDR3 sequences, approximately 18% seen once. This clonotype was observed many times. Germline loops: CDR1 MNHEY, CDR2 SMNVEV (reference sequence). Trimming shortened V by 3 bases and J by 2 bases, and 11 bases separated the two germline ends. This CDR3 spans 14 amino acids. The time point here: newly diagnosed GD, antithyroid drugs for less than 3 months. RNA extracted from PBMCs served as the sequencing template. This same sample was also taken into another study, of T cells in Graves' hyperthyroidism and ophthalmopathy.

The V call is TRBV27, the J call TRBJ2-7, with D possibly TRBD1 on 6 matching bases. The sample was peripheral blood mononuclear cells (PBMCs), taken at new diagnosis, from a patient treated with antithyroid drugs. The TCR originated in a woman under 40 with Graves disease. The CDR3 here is CASSFSGVAYEQYF. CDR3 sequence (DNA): TGTGCCAGCAGTTTTTCAGGGGTGGCCTACGAGCAGTACTTC.